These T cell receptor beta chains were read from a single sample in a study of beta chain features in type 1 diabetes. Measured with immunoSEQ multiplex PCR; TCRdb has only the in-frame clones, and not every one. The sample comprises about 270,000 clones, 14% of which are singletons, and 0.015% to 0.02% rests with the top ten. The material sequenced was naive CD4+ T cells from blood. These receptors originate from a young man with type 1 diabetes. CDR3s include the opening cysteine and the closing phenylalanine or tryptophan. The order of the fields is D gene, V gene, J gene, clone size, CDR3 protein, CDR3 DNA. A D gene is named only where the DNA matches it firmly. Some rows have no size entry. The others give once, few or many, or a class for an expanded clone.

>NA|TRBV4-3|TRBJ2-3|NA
CASSQDHSGGTDTQYF
TGCGCCAGCAGCCAAGATCACAGCGGTGGCACAGATACGCAGTATTTT
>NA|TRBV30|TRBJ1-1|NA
CAWSGNGRGEAFF
TGTGCCTGGAGTGGGAATGGAAGGGGTGAAGCTTTCTTT
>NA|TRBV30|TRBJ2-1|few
CAGGRPPPSYNEQFF
TGTGCCGGAGGCAGGCCCCCCCCCAGTTACAATGAGCAGTTCTTC
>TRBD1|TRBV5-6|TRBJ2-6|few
CASSLRGPPGANVLTF
TGTGCCAGCAGCTTAAGGGGGCCGCCTGGGGCCAACGTCCTGACTTTC
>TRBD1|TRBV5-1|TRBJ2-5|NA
CASRPKVGTGGETQYF
TGCGCCAGCCGCCCGAAAGTCGGGACAGGGGGCGAGACCCAGTACTTC
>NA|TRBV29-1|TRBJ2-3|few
CSAHLGGGTDTQYF
TGCAGCGCCCATCTAGGAGGGGGCACAGATACGCAGTATTTT
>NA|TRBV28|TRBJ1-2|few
CASSSTLRGGHGYTF
TGTGCCAGCAGTTCCACCCTGAGGGGGGGCCATGGCTACACCTTC
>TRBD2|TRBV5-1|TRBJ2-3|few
CASSLALAGGVSTDTQYF
TGCGCCAGCAGCTTGGCCCTAGCGGGAGGGGTGAGCACAGATACGCAGTATTTT
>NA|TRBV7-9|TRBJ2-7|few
CASSPGAPAVDEQYF
TGTGCCAGCAGCCCTGGAGCACCTGCGGTGGACGAGCAGTACTTC
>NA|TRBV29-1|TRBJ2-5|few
CTFEGGGETQYF
TGCACCTTTGAGGGAGGCGGAGAGACCCAGTACTTC
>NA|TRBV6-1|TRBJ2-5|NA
CASSAQGQETQYF
TGTGCCAGCAGTGCCCAGGGGCAAGAGACCCAGTACTTC
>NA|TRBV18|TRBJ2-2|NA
CASSLASVNTGELFF
TGTGCCAGCTCCCTAGCCTCGGTGAACACCGGGGAGCTGTTTTTT
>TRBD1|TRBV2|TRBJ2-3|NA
CASSGTGSVTQYF
TGTGCCAGCAGTGGGACAGGCTCGGTTACGCAGTATTTT
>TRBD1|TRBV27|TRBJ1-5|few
CASSLGQGGNQPQHF
TGTGCCAGCAGTTTGGGACAGGGGGGCAATCAGCCCCAGCATTTT
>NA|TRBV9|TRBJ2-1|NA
CASSGTVSSYNEQFF
TGTGCCAGCAGCGGAACGGTGAGCTCCTACAATGAGCAGTTCTTC
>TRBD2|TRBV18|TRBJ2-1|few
CASSPSGSEQFF
TGTGCCAGCTCACCAAGCGGGAGTGAGCAGTTCTTC
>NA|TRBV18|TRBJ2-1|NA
CASSPPSRGGHNEQFF
TGTGCCAGCTCACCACCAAGCAGAGGAGGGCACAATGAGCAGTTCTTC
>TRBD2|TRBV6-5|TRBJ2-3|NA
CASSYRLAGGDTQYF
TGTGCCAGCAGTTACCGACTAGCGGGAGGAGATACGCAGTATTTT
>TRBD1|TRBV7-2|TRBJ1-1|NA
CASSPGQANTEAFF
TGTGCCAGCAGCCCGGGACAGGCGAACACTGAAGCTTTCTTT
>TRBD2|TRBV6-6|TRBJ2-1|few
CASSSLMRERPFF
TGTGCCAGCAGTTCCTTGATGCGGGAGAGGCCGTTCTTC
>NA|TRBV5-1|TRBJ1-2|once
CASSLEGDGYTF
TGCGCCAGCAGCTTGGAAGGGGATGGCTACACCTTC
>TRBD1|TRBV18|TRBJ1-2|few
CASSPPTGSYGYTF
TGTGCCAGCTCACCTCCGACAGGGTCCTATGGCTACACCTTC
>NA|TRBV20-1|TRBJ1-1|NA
CSARQGLEAFF
TGCAGTGCTAGGCAGGGGCTTGAAGCTTTCTTT
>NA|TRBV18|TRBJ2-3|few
CASSPPTRADTQYF
TGTGCCAGCTCACCACCAACCCGCGCAGATACGCAGTATTTT
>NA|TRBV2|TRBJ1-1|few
CASSGEGGRTEAFF
TGTGCCAGCAGTGGGGAGGGAGGGCGTACTGAAGCTTTCTTT
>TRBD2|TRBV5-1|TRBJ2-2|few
CASSLAGWATGELFF
TGCGCCAGCAGCTTAGCGGGATGGGCCACCGGGGAGCTGTTTTTT
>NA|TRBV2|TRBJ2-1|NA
CASSDQSGSPTFF
TGTGCCAGCAGTGATCAGTCCGGGAGTCCAACGTTCTTC
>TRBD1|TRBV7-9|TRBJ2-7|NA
CASSLDPPDRGLYEQYF
TGTGCCAGCAGCTTAGATCCCCCTGACAGGGGGCTCTACGAGCAGTACTTC
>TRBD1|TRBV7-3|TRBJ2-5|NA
CASSPQGPPFGTQYF
TGTGCCAGCAGCCCACAGGGGCCCCCTTTTGGGACCCAGTACTTC
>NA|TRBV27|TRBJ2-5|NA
CASSLGQRQETQYF
TGTGCCAGCAGTTTAGGGCAGCGGCAAGAGACCCAGTACTTC
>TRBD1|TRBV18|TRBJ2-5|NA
CASSPGTGRETQYF
TGTGCCAGCTCACCTGGGACAGGGAGAGAGACCCAGTACTTC
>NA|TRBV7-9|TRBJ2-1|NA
CASSLGELAVYNEQFF
TGTGCCAGCAGCTTAGGAGAGTTAGCGGTCTACAATGAGCAGTTCTTC
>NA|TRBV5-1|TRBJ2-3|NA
CASSPTIAPSTDTQYF
TGCGCCAGCAGCCCGACCATAGCGCCTAGCACAGATACGCAGTATTTT
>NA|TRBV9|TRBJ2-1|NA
CASSRGSVSSYNEQFF
TGTGCCAGCAGCCGGGGATCGGTTAGCTCCTACAATGAGCAGTTCTTC
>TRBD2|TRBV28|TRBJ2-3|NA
CASSRTSGSLNTQYF
TGTGCCAGCAGCCGGACTAGCGGGAGTCTAAATACGCAGTATTTT
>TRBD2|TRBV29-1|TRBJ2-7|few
CSVSGTSGRTVEQYF
TGCAGCGTCTCCGGGACTAGCGGGAGAACGGTCGAGCAGTACTTC
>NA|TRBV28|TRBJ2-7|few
CASSSSPPYEQYF
TGTGCCAGCAGCTCGTCCCCCCCCTACGAGCAGTACTTC
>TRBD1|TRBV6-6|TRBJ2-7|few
CATSGTGNYEQYF
TGTGCCACTTCCGGGACAGGGAACTACGAGCAGTACTTC
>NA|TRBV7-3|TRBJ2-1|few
CASSLTSAGVNEQFF
TGTGCCAGCAGCTTAACGAGCGCAGGGGTCAATGAGCAGTTCTTC
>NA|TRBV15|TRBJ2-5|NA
CATSRGTAQETQYF
TGTGCCACCAGCAGAGGGACAGCGCAAGAGACCCAGTACTTC
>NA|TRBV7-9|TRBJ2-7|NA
CASSPEVHEQYF
TGTGCCAGCAGTCCAGAGGTCCACGAGCAGTACTTC
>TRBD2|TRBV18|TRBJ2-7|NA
CASSLAGVYEQYF
TGTGCCAGCTCACTAGCGGGAGTCTACGAGCAGTACTTC
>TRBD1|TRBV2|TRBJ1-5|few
CASSDRQGGQPQHF
TGTGCCAGCAGCGACCGACAGGGCGGTCAGCCCCAGCATTTT
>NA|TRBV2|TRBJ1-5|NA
CASSRAGTPNQPQHF
TGTGCCAGCAGCCGCGCAGGGACTCCCAATCAGCCCCAGCATTTT
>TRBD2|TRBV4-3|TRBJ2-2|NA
CASSLKLAGGGELFF
TGCGCCAGCAGCCTTAAACTAGCGGGAGGCGGGGAGCTGTTTTTT
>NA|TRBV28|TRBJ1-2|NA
CASSLSQGHYGYTF
TGTGCCAGCAGTTTATCCCAGGGTCACTATGGCTACACCTTC
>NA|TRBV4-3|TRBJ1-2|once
CASSQGTLTGYGYTF
TGCGCCAGCAGCCAAGGGACACTCACGGGCTATGGCTACACCTTC
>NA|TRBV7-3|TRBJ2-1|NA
CASSLFLRNEQFF
TGTGCCAGCAGCTTATTCTTACGGAATGAGCAGTTCTTC
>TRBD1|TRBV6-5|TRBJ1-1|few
CASSGQAGAFF
TGTGCCAGCAGCGGACAGGCGGGAGCTTTCTTT
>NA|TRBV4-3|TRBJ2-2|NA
CASSQSRTALNTGELFF
TGCGCCAGCAGCCAATCCCGGACAGCCTTGAACACCGGGGAGCTGTTTTTT
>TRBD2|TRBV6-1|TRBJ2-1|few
CASRKLAGSFDEQFF
TGTGCCAGCAGGAAACTAGCGGGGAGTTTCGATGAGCAGTTCTTC
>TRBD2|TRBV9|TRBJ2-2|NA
CASSVGLASTGELFF
TGTGCCAGCAGCGTGGGACTAGCTTCGACCGGGGAGCTGTTTTTT